This T cell receptor beta chain appears in the sequencing data of a study of blood T cells in healthy people across ages. The study's findings and limits: Researchers deemed the diversity estimates from one million T cells underestimates.

Healthy Caucasian individuals from Russia aged about 6 to 90 served as donors. The CDR3 contains 15 residues. Between the trimmed V and J ends, which lost 0 bases and 7 bases, there was a span of 15 bases. Per the germline V gene, CDR1 is LGHNA and CDR2 is YNFKEQ. A J-beta primer mix and a sample-barcoded 5' primer were used in a second PCR of about 7 to 12 cycles. TCRdb re-called the 5' RACE reads through MiXCR, storing one row per CDR3 protein. The table has around 990,000 distinct CDR3 sequences, 25% seen once; the top ten hold approximately 0.75%. This clonotype came up a few times. Its matching antigen is unknown. These records were also assigned to another study, of T cells of mothers and their children. In that study: Donors were a few healthy Caucasian mothers and their six children. Across the analysis, no persistent microchimeric T cell clones were detected.

The sequenced sample was blood. This chain uses TRBV4-2 with TRBJ1-1, with D tentatively TRBD1 (5 bases). This TCR came from a girl aged 2-10 years in good health. CDR3 coding DNA: TGTGCCAGCAGCCAAGATCAGGGAGGGATCTTTGAAGCTTTCTTT. Translating gives CASSQDQGGIFEAFF.